This entry describes one T cell receptor (beta chain). Its antigen specificity is not known. No quality values exist for individual bases; no much larger clone is one base distant. The collaborating institutions used their own protocols to collect whole blood in K2EDTA tubes. For TCRbeta analysis, collaborator samples were shipped as frozen whole blood, as isolated PBMCs, or as DNA extracted from either sample type. CDR1 and CDR2 are drawn from the germline V gene: MDHEN, SYDVKM. V trim: 6 bases; J trim: 7 bases; unmatched bases: 12. The CDR3 goes from the cysteine to the phenylalanine over 15 residues. The retained sequence is limited to the CDR3, 45 bases, with the frame set at the first base. This sample is part of a study of blood T cell repertoires in COVID-19 (dated by TCRdb to 2019 to 2021). Regarding the complete study: Samples from collaborators originated in the United States, Italy and Spain and spanned both the acute and convalescent phases of COVID-19. The prospective study material was composed of cDNA or gDNA derived from T cells, B-cell-depleted T cells, or PBMCs. Subjects who had been exposed to COVID-19, were actively infected with it, or had recovered from it provided the deeply sampled blood TCRbeta repertoires that made up the dataset. The repertoires were released in a freely available public database meant as a resource for research on the immune response to SARS-CoV-2. Samples were obtained from the ongoing ImmuneRACE study (first 160 participants) and from 1,254 subjects provided by 6 global collaborators. Sample metadata almost always included a de-identified subject ID, COVID-19 status, age in years and sex. Where HLA class I and class II types were available, the types were taken from metadata supplied by the sample provider, not from assay-based typing. General findings and caveats noted by the study authors: Clinical and demographic metadata were provided uncurated, with the amount varying by source and participant.

The immunoSEQ Assay, a bias-controlled multiplex PCR, was used to amplify TCRbeta CDR3 regions from genomic DNA. In the source study's methods: Within the assay, amplification of reference gene primers was used to estimate how many nucleated cells each sample contained. Sequence reads were collapsed and filtered to measure the absolute abundance of every unique TCRbeta CDR3 rearrangement. For each sample, productive Simpson clonality was calculated by taking the square root of Simpson's diversity index across productive rearrangements. Here the immuneACCESS table is served through TCRdb, limited to in-frame sequences with V and J called. Missing clones are a known gap in these copies; in checked studies unresolved V genes cover under half, and the rest lacks a known reason. V, J and clone size were drawn from that table, and D and trimming were deduced from the DNA. In all, the sample holds 100,000 to 120,000 clones, and approximately 76% of those were seen once. The ten largest make up approximately 19% of the sample.

What was sequenced was peripheral blood. Rearrangement joined TRBV28 to TRBJ2-5; 9 bases in the middle match TRBD1. This clonotype was obtained from a woman aged 70 to 79 with acute or convalescent COVID-19. At the DNA level, the sequence is TGTGCCAGCAGAAAACAGGGGGCCCTTGGTGCGACCCAGTACTTC. This codes for CASRKQGALGATQYF. Reference TRBV28 and TRBJ2-5 genes cover what lies past the CDR3, so the full variable domain is DVKVTQSSRYLVKRTGEKVFLECVQDMDHENMFWYRQDPGLGLRLIYFSYDVKMKEKGDIPEGYSVSREKKERFSLILESASTNQTSMYLCASRKQGALGATQYFGPGTRLLVL.